The clone carrying this TCR beta chain was detected ten times or more. TCRdb ran MiXCR on the reads and lists one entry per CDR3 protein. The data contain hundreds of thousands of distinct CDR3 sequences, roughly a tenth of them singletons. The sample belongs to a study of T cell repertoires in cytomegalovirus infection. The V end was cut by 7 bases, the J end by 8 bases, with 12 bases between. This CDR3 contains 11 residues. Germline V CDR1 and CDR2: SQVTM, ANQGSEA. The chain recombines TRBV29-1 with TRBJ2-1, with D possibly TRBD1 on 6 matching bases. The sample taken for sequencing was PBMCs. The TCR comes from a human donor in good health (CMV status not recorded). Some clones in this sample may be carry-over from other donors' samples. CDR3 amino acids: CSAVQGYEQFF. Written as DNA, the CDR3 is TGCAGCGCCGTACAGGGCTATGAGCAGTTCTTC.